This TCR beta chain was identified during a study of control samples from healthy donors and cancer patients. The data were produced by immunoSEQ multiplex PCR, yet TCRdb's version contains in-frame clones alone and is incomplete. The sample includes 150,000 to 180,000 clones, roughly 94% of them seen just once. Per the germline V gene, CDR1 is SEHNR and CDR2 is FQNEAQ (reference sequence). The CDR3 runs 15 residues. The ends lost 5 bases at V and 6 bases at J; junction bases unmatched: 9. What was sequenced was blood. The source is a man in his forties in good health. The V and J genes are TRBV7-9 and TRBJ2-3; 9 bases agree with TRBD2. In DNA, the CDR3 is TGTGCCAGCAGCGATAGCGGGGGAGGAGTGGATACGCAGTATTTT. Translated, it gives CASSDSGGGVDTQYF. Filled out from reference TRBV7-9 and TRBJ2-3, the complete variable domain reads DTGVSQNPRHKITKRGQNVTFRCDPISEHNRLYWYRQTLGQGPEFLTYFQNEAQLEKSRLLSDRFSAERPKGSFSTLEIQRTEQGDSAMYLCASSDSGGGVDTQYFGPGTRLTVL.